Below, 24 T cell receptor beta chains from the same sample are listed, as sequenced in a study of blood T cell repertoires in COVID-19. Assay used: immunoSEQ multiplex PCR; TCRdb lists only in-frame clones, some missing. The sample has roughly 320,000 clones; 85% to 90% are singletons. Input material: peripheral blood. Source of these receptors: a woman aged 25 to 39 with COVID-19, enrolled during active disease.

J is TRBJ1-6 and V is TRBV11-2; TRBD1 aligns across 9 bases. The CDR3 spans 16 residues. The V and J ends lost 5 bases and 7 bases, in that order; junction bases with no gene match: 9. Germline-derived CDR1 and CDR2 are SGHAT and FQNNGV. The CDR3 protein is CASSPLGTGLNSPLHF. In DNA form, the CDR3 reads TGTGCCAGCAGCCCCTTAGGGACAGGGTTGAATTCACCCCTCCACTTT.

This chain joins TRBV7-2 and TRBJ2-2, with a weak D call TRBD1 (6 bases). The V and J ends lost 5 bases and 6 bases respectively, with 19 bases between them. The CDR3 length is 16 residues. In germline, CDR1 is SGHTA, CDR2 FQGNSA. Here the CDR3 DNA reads TGTGCCAGCAGCGTCAGGGGTGGCTCGTACGCCGGGGAGCTGTTTTTT. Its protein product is CASSVRGGSYAGELFF.

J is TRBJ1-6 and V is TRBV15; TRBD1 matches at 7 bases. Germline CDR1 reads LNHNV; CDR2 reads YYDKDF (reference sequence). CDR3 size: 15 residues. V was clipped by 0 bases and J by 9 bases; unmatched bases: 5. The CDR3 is CATSRDRQGGSPLHF. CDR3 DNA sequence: TGTGCCACCAGCAGAGATCGGCAGGGGGGTTCACCCCTCCACTTT.

This CDR3 is CASSRTQKWETGELFF. The CDR3 bases are TGTGCCAGCTCACGAACCCAGAAGTGGGAGACCGGGGAGCTGTTTTTT. The V call is TRBV18, the J call TRBJ2-2; TRBD2 might be the D (5 bases). Trimming took 4 bases from V and 5 from J, leaving 17 bases between them. This CDR3 is 16 amino acids long. CDR1 and CDR2 from the germline V gene are KGHSH and LQKENI. The full variable domain, rest sourced from reference TRBV18 and TRBJ2-2, is NAGVMQNPRHLVRRRGQEARLRCSPMKGHSHVYWYRQLPEEGLKFMVYLQKENIIDESGMPKERFSAEFPKEGPSILRIQQVVRGDSAAYFCASSRTQKWETGELFFGEGSRLTVL.

The CDR3 here is CAGSAAAQETQYF. CDR3 coding DNA: TGTGCCGGCTCGGCGGCTGCACAAGAGACCCAGTACTTC. This rearrangement joins TRBV6-5 to TRBJ2-5; D gene unclear. The CDR3 extends over 13 amino acids. Per germline, CDR1 MNHEY and CDR2 SVGAGI. V lost 11 bases to trimming and J lost 2 bases, with 15 bases between them.

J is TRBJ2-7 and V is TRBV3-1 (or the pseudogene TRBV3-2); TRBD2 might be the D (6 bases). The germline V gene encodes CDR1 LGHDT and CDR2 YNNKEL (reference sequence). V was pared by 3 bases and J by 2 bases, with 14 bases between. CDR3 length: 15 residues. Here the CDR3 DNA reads TGTGCCAGCAGCCAGTTCAAGGGACTTGCCTACGAGCAGTACTTC. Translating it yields CASSQFKGLAYEQYF.

The CDR3 nucleotides read TGTGCCAGCAGCTTGGAGGGCAGGGGCCCCTACTATGGCTACACCTTC. This gives the protein CASSLEGRGPYYGYTF. V is TRBV5-6 and J is TRBJ1-2; TRBD1 is a possible D gene (6 bases). Germline V lookup: CDR1 SGHDT, CDR2 YYEEEE. The CDR3 covers 16 residues. Trimming left V 0 bases short and J 3 bases short, with 15 bases between.

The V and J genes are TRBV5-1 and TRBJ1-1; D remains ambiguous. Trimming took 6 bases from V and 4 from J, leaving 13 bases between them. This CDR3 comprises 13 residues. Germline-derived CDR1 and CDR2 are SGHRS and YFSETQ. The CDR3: CASTDPPGTEAFF. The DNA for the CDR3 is TGCGCCAGCACCGACCCTCCAGGCACTGAAGCTTTCTTT. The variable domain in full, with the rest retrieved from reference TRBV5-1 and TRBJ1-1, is KAGVTQTPRYLIKTRGQQVTLSCSPISGHRSVSWYQQTPGQGLQFLFEYFSETQRNKGNFPGRFSGRQFSNSRSEMNVSTLELGDSALYLCASTDPPGTEAFFGQGTRLTVV.

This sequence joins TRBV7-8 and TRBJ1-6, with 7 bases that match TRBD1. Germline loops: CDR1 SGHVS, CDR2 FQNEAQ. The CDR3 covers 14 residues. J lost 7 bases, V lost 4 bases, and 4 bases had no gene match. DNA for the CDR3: TGTGCCAGCAGCTACTTGACAGGGAATTCACCCCTCCACTTT. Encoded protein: CASSYLTGNSPLHF.

The DNA of the CDR3 is TGTGCCAGCAGCTCTGGGACTAGCGAGGAGACCCAGTACTTC. Its translation is CASSSGTSEETQYF. This chain joins TRBV5-4 and TRBJ2-5; 10 nucleotides match TRBD2. The trim removed 3 bases at V and 5 bases at J, leaving 4 bases unmatched. Germline V CDR1 and CDR2: SGHNT, YYREEE (reference sequence). This CDR3 has 14 residues.

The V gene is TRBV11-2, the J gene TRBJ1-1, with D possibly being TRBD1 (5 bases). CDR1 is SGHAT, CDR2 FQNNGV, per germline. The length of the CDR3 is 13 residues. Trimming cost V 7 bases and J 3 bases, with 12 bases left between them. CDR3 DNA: TGTGCCAGCACCCCAGGGTGGGACACTGAAGCTTTCTTT. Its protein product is CASTPGWDTEAFF.

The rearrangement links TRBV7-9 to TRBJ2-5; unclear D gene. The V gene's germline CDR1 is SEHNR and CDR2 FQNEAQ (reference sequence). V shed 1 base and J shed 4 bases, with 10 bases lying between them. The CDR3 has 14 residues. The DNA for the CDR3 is TGTGCCAGCAGCTTAGTGTACAGCTCAGAGACCCAGTACTTC. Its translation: CASSLVYSSETQYF.

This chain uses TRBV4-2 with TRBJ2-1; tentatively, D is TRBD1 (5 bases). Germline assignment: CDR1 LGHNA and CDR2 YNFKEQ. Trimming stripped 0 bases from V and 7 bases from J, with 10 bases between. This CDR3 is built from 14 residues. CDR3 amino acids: CASSQDMGQNEQFF. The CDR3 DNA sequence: TGTGCCAGCAGCCAAGATATGGGGCAAAATGAGCAGTTCTTC.

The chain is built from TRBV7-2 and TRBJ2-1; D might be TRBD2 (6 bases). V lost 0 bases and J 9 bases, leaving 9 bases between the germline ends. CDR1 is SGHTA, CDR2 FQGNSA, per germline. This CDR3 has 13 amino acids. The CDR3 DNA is TGTGCCAGCAGCTTAGCGGACTATCCTGAGCAGTTCTTC. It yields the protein CASSLADYPEQFF.

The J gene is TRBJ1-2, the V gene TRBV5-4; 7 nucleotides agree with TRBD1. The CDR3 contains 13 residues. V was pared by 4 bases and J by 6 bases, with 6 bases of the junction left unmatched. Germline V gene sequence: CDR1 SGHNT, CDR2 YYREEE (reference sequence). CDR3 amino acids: CASSHDRVDGYTF. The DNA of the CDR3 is TGTGCCAGCAGCCATGACAGGGTTGATGGCTACACCTTC.

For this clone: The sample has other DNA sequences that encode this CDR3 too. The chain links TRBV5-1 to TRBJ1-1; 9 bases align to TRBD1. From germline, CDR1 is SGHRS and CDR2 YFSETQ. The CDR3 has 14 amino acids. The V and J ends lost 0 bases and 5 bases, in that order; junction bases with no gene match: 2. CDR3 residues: CASSLGQGGTEAFF. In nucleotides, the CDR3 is TGCGCCAGCAGCTTGGGACAGGGGGGAACTGAAGCTTTCTTT.

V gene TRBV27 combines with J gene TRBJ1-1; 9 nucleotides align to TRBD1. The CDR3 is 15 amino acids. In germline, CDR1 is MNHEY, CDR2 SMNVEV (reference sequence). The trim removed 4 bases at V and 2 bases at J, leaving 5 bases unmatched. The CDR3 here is CASSYLTGGNTEAFF. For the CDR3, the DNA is TGTGCCAGCAGTTATTTGACAGGGGGAAACACTGAAGCTTTCTTT.

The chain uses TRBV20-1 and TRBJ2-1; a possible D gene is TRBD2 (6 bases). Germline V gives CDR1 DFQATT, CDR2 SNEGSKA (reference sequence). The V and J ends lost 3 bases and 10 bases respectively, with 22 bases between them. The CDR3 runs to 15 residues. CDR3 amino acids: CSASEFGSGRREQFF. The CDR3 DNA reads TGCAGTGCTAGTGAGTTTGGGAGTGGGAGGAGGGAGCAGTTCTTC.

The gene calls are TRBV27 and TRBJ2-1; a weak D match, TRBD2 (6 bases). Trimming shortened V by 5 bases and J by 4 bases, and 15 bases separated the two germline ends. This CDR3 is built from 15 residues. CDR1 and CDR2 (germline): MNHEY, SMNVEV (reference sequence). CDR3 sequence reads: CASSDFGGLYNEQFF. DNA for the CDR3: TGTGCCAGCAGTGACTTCGGGGGACTTTACAATGAGCAGTTCTTC.

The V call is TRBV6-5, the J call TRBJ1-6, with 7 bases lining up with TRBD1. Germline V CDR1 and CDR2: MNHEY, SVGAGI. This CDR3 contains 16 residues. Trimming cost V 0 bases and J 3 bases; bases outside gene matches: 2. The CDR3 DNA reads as TGTGCCAGCAGTTACTCCGGGACAGACTATAATTCACCCCTCCACTTT. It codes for CASSYSGTDYNSPLHF.

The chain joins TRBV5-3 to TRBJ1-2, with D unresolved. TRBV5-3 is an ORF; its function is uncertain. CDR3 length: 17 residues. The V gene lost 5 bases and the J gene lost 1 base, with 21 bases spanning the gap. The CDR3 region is CARRREVASSNNYGYTF. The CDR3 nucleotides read TGTGCCAGAAGAAGGGAGGTTGCCTCATCAAATAACTATGGCTACACCTTC.

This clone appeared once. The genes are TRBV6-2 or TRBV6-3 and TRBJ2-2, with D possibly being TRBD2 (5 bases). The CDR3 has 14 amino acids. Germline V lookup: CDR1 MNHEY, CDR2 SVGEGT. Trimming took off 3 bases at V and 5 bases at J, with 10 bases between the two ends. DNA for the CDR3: TGTGCCAGCAGTTATACTAGACTTACCGGGGAGCTGTTTTTT. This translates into CASSYTRLTGELFF.

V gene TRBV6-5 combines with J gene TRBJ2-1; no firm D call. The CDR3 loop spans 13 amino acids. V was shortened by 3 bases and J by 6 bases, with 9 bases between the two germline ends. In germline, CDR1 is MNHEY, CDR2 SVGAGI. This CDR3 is CASSYSLSNEQFF. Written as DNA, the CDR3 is TGTGCCAGCAGTTATTCCCTTAGCAATGAGCAGTTCTTC.

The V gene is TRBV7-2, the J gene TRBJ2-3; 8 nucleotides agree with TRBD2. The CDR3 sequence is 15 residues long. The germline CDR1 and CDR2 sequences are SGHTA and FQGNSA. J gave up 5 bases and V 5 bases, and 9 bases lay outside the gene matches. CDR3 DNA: TGTGCCAGCAGCCCATTGGCGGGGGGAGTAGATACGCAGTATTTT. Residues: CASSPLAGGVDTQYF.